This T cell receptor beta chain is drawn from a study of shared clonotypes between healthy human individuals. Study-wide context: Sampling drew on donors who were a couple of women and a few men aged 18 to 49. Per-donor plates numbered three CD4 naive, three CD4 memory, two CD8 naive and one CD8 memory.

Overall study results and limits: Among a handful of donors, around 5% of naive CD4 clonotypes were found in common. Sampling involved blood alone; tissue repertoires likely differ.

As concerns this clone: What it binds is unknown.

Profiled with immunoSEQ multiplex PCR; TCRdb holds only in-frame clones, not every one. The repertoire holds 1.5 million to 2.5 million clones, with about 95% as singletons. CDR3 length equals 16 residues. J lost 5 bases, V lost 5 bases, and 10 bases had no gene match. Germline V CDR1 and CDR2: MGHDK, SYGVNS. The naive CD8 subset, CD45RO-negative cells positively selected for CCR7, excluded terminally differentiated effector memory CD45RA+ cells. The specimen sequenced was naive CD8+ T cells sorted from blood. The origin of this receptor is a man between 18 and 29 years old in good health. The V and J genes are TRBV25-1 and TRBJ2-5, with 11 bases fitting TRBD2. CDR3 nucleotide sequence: TGTGCCAGCAGTCATTTAGCGGGAGGGCCGGGGGAGACCCAGTACTTC. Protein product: CASSHLAGGPGETQYF.